This T cell receptor (beta chain) was recorded in a study of blood T cell repertoires in COVID-19. Study background: Both acute and convalescent COVID-19 samples were obtained from the United States, Italy and Spain. Sources were T cells, B-cell-depleted T cells, or PBMCs; the material itself was cDNA or gDNA.

The germline gives CDR1 MDHEN, CDR2 SYDVKM. CDR3 length equals 12 residues. Trimming stripped 4 bases from V and 1 base from J, with 4 bases between. Data came from immunoSEQ multiplex PCR; TCRdb stores just in-frame clones and leaves some out. The sample comprises about 130,000 clones, roughly 88% of which are singletons, and roughly 4% rests with the top ten. Participant-reported clinical history was the basis for cohort assignment. Two consecutive negative NP/OP PCR tests, clearance, or resolved symptoms defined Cohort 3 recovery. This chain joins TRBV28 and TRBJ1-1; no firm D call. Sample: PBMCs or T cells enriched from blood (not recorded which). The TCR originated in a man in his fifties or sixties who had recovered from COVID-19. The CDR3 bases are TGTGCCAGCAGTTCGTCGAACACTGAAGCTTTCTTT. It specifies CASSSSNTEAFF.